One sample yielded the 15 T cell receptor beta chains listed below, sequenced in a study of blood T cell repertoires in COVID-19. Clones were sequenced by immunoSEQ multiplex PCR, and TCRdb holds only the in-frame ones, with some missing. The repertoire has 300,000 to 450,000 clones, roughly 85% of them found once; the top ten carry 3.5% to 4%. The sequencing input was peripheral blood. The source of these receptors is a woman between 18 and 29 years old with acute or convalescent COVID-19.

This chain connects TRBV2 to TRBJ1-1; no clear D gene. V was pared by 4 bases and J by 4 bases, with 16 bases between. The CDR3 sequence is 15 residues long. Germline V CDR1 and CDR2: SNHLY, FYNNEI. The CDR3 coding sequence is TGTGCCAGCAGTGTCGGTGGGTGGGAGAGCACTGAAGCTTTCTTT. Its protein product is CASSVGGWESTEAFF.

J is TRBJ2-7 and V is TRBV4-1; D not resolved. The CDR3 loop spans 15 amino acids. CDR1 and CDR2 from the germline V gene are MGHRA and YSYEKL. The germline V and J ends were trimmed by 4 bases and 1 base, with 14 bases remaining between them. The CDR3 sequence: CASSPVGSASYEQYF. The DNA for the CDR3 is TGCGCCAGCAGCCCCGTCGGGTCGGCGTCCTACGAGCAGTACTTC.

CDR3 bases: TGTGCCAGCAGCTTTAGTGGGAGTAGAGGGGAAAAACTGTTTTTT. Encoded protein: CASSFSGSRGEKLFF. The chain combines TRBV9 with TRBJ1-4; D is uncertain. Trimming removed 4 bases at V and 8 bases at J, with 18 bases between. CDR1 is SGDLS and CDR2 is YYNGEE in the germline V gene. CDR3 length: 15 residues.

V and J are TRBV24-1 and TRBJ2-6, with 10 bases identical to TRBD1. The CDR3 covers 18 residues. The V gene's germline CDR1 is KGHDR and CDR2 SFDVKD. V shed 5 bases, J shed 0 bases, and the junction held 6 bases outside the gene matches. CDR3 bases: TGTGCCACCAGTGGCGGGACAGGGGCCTTCTCTGGGGCCAACGTCCTGACTTTC. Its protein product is CATSGGTGAFSGANVLTF.

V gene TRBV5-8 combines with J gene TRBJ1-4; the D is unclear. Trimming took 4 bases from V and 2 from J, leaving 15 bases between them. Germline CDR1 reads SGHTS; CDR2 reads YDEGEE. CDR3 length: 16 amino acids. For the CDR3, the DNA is TGTGCCAGCAGCATTCGACCAGGCGGGACTAATGAAAAACTGTTTTTT. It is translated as CASSIRPGGTNEKLFF. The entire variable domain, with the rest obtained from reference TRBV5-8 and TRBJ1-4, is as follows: EAGVTQSPTHLIKTRGQQATLRCSPISGHTSVYWYQQALGLGLQFLLWYDEGEERNRGNFPPRFSGRQFPNYSSELNVNALELEDSALYLCASSIRPGGTNEKLFFGSGTQLSVL.

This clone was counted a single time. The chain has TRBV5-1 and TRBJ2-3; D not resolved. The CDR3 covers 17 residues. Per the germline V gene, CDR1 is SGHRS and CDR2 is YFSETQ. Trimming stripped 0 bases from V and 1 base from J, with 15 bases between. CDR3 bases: TGCGCCAGCAGCTTGGCCATGGCTCGATATCGCACAGATACGCAGTATTTT. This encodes CASSLAMARYRTDTQYF.

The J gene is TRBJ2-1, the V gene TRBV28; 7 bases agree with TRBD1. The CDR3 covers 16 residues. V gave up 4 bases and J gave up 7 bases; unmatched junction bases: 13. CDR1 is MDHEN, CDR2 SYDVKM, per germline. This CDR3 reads CASSSPHSQGYNEQFF. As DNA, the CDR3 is TGTGCCAGCAGTTCTCCCCACTCACAGGGGTATAATGAGCAGTTCTTC.

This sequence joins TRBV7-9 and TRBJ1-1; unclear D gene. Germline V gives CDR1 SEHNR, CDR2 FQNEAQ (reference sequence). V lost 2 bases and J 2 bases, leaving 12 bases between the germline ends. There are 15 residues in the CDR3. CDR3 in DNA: TGTGCCAGCAGCTTACGACGGCGGTATAACACTGAAGCTTTCTTT. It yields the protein CASSLRRRYNTEAFF.

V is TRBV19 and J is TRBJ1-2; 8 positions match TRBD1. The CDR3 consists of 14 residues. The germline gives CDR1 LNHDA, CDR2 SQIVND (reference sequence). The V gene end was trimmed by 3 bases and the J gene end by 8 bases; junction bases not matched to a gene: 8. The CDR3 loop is CASSILGQGNGYTF. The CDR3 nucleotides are TGTGCCAGTAGTATCCTCGGACAGGGAAACGGCTACACCTTC.

The CDR3 DNA sequence: TGTGCCAGCAGCTTAGGAGCGGGAGCCCCCCGGGAGCAGTTCTTC. It is translated as CASSLGAGAPREQFF. This chain joins TRBV13 and TRBJ2-1; 8 nucleotides match TRBD2. The germline V gene encodes CDR1 PRHDT and CDR2 FYEKMQ (reference sequence). The ends lost 0 bases at V and 10 bases at J; junction bases unmatched: 8. The CDR3 consists of 15 residues.

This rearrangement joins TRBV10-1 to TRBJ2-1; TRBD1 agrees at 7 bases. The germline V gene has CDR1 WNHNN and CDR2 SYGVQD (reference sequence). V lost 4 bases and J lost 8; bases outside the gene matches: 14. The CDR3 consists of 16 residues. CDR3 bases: TGCGCCAGCAGTGGGACCGGGACAGCCCTGTGGGATGAGCAGTTCTTC. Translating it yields CASSGTGTALWDEQFF.

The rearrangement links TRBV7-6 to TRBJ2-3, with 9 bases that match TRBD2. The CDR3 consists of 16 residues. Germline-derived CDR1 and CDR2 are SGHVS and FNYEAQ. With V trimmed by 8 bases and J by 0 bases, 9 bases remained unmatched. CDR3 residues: CASQSWLAGSTDTQYF. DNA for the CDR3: TGTGCCAGCCAGAGTTGGCTAGCGGGGAGCACAGATACGCAGTATTTT. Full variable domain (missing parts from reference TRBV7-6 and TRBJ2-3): GAGVSQSPRYKVTKRGQDVALRCDPISGHVSLYWYRQALGQGPEFLTYFNYEAQQDKSGLPNDRFSAERPEGSISTLTIQRTEQRDSAMYRCASQSWLAGSTDTQYFGPGTRLTVL.

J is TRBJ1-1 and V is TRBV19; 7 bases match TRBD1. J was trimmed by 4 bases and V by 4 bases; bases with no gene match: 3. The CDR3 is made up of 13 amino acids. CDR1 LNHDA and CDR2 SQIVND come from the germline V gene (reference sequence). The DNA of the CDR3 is TGTGCCAGTAGTACCGGGACAGCCACTGAAGCTTTCTTT. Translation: CASSTGTATEAFF.

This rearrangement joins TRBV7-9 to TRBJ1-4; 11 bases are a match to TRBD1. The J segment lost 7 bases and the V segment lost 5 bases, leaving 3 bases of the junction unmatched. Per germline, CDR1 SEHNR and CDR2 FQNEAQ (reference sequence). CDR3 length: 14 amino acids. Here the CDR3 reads CASSRDRGFEKLFF. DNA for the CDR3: TGTGCCAGCAGCCGGGACAGGGGGTTTGAAAAACTGTTTTTT.

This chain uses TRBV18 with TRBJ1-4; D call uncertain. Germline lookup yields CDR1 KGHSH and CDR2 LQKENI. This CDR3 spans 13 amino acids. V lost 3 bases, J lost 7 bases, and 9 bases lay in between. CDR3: CASSPYSSEKLFF. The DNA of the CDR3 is TGTGCCAGCTCACCTTACAGTTCTGAAAAACTGTTTTTT.